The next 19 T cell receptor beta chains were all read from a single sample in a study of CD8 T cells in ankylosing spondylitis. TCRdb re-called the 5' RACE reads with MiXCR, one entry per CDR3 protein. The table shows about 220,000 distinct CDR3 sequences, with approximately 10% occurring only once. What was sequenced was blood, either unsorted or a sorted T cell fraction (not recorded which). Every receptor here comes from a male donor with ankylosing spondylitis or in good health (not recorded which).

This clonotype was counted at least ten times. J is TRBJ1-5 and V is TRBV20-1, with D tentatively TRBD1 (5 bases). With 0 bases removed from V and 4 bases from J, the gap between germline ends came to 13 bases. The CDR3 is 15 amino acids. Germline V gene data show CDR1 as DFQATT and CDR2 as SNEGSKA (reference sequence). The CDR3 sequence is CSARDFGAGNQPQHF. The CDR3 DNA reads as TGCAGTGCTAGAGATTTCGGGGCTGGGAATCAGCCCCAGCATTTT.

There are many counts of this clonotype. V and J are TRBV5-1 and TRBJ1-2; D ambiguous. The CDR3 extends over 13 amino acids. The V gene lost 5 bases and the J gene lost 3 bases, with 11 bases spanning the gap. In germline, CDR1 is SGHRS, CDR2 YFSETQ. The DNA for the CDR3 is TGCGCCAGCAGATCGGACGGGGACTATGGCTACACCTTC. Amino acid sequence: CASRSDGDYGYTF.

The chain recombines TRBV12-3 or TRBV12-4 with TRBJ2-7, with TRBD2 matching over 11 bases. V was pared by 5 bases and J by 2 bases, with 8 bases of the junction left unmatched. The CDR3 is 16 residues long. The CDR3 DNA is TGTGCCAGCAGTAAAGTGCTAGCGGGGGGCCCCTACGAGCAGTACTTC. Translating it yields CASSKVLAGGPYEQYF.

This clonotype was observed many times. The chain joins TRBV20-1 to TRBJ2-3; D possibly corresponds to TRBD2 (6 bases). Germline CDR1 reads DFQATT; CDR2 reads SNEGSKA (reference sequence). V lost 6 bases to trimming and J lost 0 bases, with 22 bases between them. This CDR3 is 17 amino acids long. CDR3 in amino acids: CSARRDAASLSTDTQYF. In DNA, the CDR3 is TGCAGTGCGCGGCGGGACGCGGCCTCGCTTAGCACAGATACGCAGTATTTT.

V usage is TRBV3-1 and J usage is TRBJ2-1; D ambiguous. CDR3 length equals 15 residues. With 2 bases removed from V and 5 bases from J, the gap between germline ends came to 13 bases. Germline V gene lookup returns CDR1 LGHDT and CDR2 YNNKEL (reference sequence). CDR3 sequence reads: CASSQSLGSHNEQFF. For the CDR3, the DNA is TGTGCCAGCAGCCAAAGCCTAGGTAGTCACAATGAGCAGTTCTTC.

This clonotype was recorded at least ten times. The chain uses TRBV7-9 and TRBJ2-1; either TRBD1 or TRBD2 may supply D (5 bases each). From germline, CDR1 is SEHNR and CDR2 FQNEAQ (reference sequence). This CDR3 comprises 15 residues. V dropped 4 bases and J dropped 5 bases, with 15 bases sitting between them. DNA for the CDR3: TGTGCCAGCAGCTCACAGGCTAGCAATCACAATGAGCAGTTCTTC. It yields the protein CASSSQASNHNEQFF.

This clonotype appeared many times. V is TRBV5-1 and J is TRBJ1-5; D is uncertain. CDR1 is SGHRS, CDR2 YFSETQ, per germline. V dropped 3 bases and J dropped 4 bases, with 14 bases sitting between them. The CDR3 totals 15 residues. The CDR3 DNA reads TGCGCCAGCAGCTCCGATGGAACTACGAATCAGCCCCAGCATTTT. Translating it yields CASSSDGTTNQPQHF.

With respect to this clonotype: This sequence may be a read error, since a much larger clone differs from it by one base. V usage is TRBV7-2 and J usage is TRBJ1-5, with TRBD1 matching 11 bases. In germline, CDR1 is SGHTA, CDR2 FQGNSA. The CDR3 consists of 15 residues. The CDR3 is CASSPRTGGNRPQHF. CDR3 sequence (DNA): TGTGCCAGCAGCCCACGGACAGGGGGCAATCGGCCCCAGCATTTT.

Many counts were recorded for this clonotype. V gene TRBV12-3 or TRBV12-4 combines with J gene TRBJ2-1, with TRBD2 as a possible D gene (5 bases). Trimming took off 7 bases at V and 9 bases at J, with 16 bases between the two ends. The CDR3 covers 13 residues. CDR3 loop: CASNPGLAGEQFF. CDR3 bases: TGTGCCAGCAACCCGGGGTTGGCGGGTGAGCAGTTCTTC.

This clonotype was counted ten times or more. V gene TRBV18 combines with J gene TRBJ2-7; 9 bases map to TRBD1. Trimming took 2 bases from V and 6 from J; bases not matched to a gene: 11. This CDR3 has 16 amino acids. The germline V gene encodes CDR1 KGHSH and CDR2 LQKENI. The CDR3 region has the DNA TGTGCCAGCTCACCAGCGGTAGGGACAGGGCTAATCGAGCAGTACTTC. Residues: CASSPAVGTGLIEQYF.

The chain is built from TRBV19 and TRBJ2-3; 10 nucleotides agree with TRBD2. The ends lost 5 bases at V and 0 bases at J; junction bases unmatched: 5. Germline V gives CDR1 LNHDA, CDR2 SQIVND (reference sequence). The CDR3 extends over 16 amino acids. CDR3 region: CASSPQAGGSTDTQYF. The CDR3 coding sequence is TGTGCCAGTAGTCCCCAAGCGGGGGGGAGCACAGATACGCAGTATTTT.

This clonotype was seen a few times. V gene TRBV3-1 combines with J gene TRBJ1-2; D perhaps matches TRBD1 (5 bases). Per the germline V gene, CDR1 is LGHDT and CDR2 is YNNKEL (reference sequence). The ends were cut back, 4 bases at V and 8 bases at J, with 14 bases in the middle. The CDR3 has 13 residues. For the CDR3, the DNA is TGTGCCAGCAGCCTTACAGAGGGGCTCGGCTACACCTTC. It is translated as CASSLTEGLGYTF.

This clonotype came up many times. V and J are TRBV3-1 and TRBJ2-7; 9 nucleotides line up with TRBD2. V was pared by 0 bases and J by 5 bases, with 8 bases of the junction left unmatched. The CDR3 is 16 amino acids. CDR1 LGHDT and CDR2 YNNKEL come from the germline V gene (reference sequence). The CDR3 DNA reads TGTGCCAGCAGCCAAGATAGTAGCGGGGGTAGGAACGAGCAGTACTTC. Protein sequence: CASSQDSSGGRNEQYF.

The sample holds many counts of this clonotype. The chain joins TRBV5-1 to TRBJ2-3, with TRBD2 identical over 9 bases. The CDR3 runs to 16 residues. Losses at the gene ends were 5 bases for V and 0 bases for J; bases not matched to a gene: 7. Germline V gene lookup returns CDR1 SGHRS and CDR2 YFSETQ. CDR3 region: CASRTLAGPSTDTQYF. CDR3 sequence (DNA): TGCGCCAGCAGAACCCTAGCGGGGCCGAGCACAGATACGCAGTATTTT. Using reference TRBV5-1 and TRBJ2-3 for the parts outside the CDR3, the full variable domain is KAGVTQTPRYLIKTRGQQVTLSCSPISGHRSVSWYQQTPGQGLQFLFEYFSETQRNKGNFPGRFSGRQFSNSRSEMNVSTLELGDSALYLCASRTLAGPSTDTQYFGPGTRLTVL.

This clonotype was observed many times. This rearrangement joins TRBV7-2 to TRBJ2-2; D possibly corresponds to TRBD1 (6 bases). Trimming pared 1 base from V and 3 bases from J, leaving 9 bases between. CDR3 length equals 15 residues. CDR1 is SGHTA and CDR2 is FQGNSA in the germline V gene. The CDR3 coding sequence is TGTGCCAGCAGCTTAGATCCAGGGGACACCGGGGAGCTGTTTTTT. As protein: CASSLDPGDTGELFF.

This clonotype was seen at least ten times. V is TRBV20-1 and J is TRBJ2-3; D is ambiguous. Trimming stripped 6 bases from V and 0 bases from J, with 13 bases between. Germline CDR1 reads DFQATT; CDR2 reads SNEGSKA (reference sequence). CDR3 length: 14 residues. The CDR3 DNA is TGCAGTGCATCTGCGGCTACTAGCACAGATACGCAGTATTTT. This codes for CSASAATSTDTQYF.

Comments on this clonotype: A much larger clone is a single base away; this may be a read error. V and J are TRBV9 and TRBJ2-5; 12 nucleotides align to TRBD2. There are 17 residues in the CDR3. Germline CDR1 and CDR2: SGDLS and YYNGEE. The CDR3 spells CAGSVALLAGGQETQYF. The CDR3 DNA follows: TGTGCCGGCAGCGTGGCACTGCTAGCGGGGGGGCAAGAGACCCAGTACTTC.

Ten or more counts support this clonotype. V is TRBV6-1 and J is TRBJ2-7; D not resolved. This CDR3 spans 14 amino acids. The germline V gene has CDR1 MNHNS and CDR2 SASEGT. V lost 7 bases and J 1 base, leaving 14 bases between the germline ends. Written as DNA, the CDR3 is TGTGCCAGCACCCGCATAACCGGGTCCTACGAGCAGTACTTC. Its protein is CASTRITGSYEQYF.

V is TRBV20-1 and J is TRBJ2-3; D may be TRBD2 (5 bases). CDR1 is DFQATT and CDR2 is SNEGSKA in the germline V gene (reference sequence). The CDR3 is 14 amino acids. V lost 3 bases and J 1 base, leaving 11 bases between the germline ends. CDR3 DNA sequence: TGCAGTGCTAGTCACCGGGATGGCACAGATACGCAGTATTTT. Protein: CSASHRDGTDTQYF.